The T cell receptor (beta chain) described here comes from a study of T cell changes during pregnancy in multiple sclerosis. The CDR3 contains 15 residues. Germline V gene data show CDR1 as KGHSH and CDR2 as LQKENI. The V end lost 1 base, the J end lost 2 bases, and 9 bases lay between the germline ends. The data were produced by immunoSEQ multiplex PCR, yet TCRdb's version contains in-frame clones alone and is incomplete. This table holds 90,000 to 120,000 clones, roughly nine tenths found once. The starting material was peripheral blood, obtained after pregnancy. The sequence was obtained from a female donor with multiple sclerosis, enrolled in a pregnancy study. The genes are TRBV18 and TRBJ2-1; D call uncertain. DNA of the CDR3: TGTGCCAGCTCACCACTAACCAAGCCCTACAATGAGCAGTTCTTC. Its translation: CASSPLTKPYNEQFF.